This is a list of T cell receptor beta chains from one sample in a study of T cell repertoires in cytomegalovirus infection. One entry per CDR3 protein results from TCRdb running MiXCR on the reads. The sample consists of some 300,000 distinct CDR3 sequences, roughly 9.3% of them appearing once. The sample was PBMCs. These receptors all stem from a human donor in good health (CMV status not recorded). Some clones in this sample may be carry-over from other donors' samples. Both conserved end residues are part of each CDR3. D genes are given only for firm matches. Size values are once, few and many counts, or a class for expanded clones, and some rows have none.

j_gene	v_gene	abundance	d_gene	CDR3nt	CDR3aa
TRBJ1-6	TRBV20-1	NA	NA	TGCAGTGTACGGGGATTTAATTCACCCCTCCACTTT	CSVRGFNSPLHF
TRBJ2-1	TRBV28	many	TRBD1	TGTGCCACCTGGCACAGGGGGGTTTACAATGAGCAGTTCTTC	CATWHRGVYNEQFF
TRBJ2-5	TRBV5-1	many	NA	TGCGCCAGCAGCTTGAGGCAGGGGCAAGAGACCCAGTACTTC	CASSLRQGQETQYF
TRBJ2-3	TRBV10-3	NA	TRBD2	TGTGCCACCCGTTTGGATCTAGCGGGAATTAGCACAGATACGCAGTATTTT	CATRLDLAGISTDTQYF
TRBJ2-3	TRBV20-1	many	TRBD2	TGCAGTGCTAGAAGCGGGAGATCTAGCACAGATACGCAGTATTTT	CSARSGRSSTDTQYF
TRBJ2-5	TRBV10-3	NA	TRBD1	TGTGCCATCAGGGGGACAGGCGAATGGGAGACCCAGTACTTC	CAIRGTGEWETQYF
TRBJ2-5	TRBV28	few	TRBD2	TGTGCCAGCAGCCCCCCCGGGAGGAGAGAGACCCAGTACTTC	CASSPPGRRETQYF
TRBJ2-5	TRBV7-9	many	TRBD1	TGTGCCAGCAGCCCAAGGACAGGGGCCAACCAAGAGACCCAGTACTTC	CASSPRTGANQETQYF
TRBJ2-1	TRBV6-2/TRBV6-3	many	TRBD2	TGTGCCAGCAGTCTTGGACTAGCCCAAGAGCAGTTCTTC	CASSLGLAQEQFF
TRBJ2-1	TRBV7-9	many	NA	TGTGCCAGCAGCCCCTCGGTCGGGCTAGCCGGTTACAATGAGCAGTTCTTC	CASSPSVGLAGYNEQFF
TRBJ1-4	TRBV6-5	many	NA	TGTGCCAGCAGTTACTCGATACCCAGAAATGAAAAACTGTTTTTT	CASSYSIPRNEKLFF
TRBJ2-7	TRBV9	many	TRBD2	TGTGCCAGCAGCGCCGGGACTAGCGGGGGCTACGAGCAGTACTTC	CASSAGTSGGYEQYF
TRBJ2-5	TRBV29-1	few	TRBD1	TGCAGCGGCGTACGGTGGGACAGGAGACTAACCAAGGAGACCCAGTACTTC	CSGVRWDRRLTKETQYF
TRBJ2-1	TRBV6-1	many	NA	TGTGCCAGCAGTGAGGGGATTGGTGCCGCGCACAATGAGCAGTTCTTC	CASSEGIGAAHNEQFF
TRBJ2-6	TRBV20-1	few	NA	TGCAGTGCAAACATTCGGGGGAGGAACTCTGGGGCCAACGTCCTGACTTTC	CSANIRGRNSGANVLTF
TRBJ1-1	TRBV28	NA	TRBD1	TGTGCCAGCAGTTTAGGGGCGACAGGGGCCACTGAAGCTTTCTTT	CASSLGATGATEAFF
TRBJ2-4	TRBV29-1	many	NA	TGCAGCGGCCTGTCGGGAGCCAAAAACATTCAGTACTTC	CSGLSGAKNIQYF
TRBJ2-5	TRBV6-1	many	NA	TGTGCCAGCAGTGATAGGGACCTCAGGCCCCAGTACTTC	CASSDRDLRPQYF
TRBJ1-2	TRBV6-5	few	TRBD1	TGTGCCACCAGGGTGCAGGGGGCGGGTGGCTACACCTTC	CATRVQGAGGYTF
TRBJ2-5	TRBV5-1	many	NA	TGCGCCAGCAGCCCCCTCGGTGGCCCGGCCCGAGAGACCCAGTACTTC	CASSPLGGPARETQYF
TRBJ2-5	TRBV28	many	TRBD2	TGTGCCAGCCGAGGGGAGCGGGGGGTAAACTTGGAGACCCAGTACTTC	CASRGERGVNLETQYF
TRBJ2-1	TRBV29-1	many	NA	TGCAGCGTTGAAGACTCTAGGGAGTTCTTC	CSVEDSREFF
TRBJ2-5	TRBV5-6	few	TRBD2	TGTGCCAGCAGCTTGTTGCAGGCGGGGGGACAAGAGACCCAGTACTTC	CASSLLQAGGQETQYF
TRBJ2-1	TRBV15	many	NA	TGTGCCACCAGCAGAGATCTTAAATATTACAATGAGCAGTTCTTC	CATSRDLKYYNEQFF
TRBJ2-3	TRBV4-3	few	NA	TGCGCCAGCAGCCAAGATGGGGCGATCCTAAACACAGATACGCAGTATTTT	CASSQDGAILNTDTQYF
TRBJ1-5	TRBV19	many	TRBD1	TGTGCCAGTAACTTACAGGGGAATCAGCCCCAGCATTTT	CASNLQGNQPQHF
TRBJ2-5	TRBV10-3	many	NA	TGTGCCGTCCGGGGGAACCAAGAGACCCAGTACTTC	CAVRGNQETQYF
TRBJ2-3	TRBV28	many	TRBD2	TGTGCCAGCAGAGGGACTAGCGGGGGATCGGATACGCAGTATTTT	CASRGTSGGSDTQYF
TRBJ1-3	TRBV28	many	NA	TGTGCCAGCAGAGTTTGGCACTCTGGAAACACCATATATTTT	CASRVWHSGNTIYF
TRBJ1-1	TRBV7-2	many	TRBD1	TGTGCCAGCAGCTTAATCGGACAGGCCACTGAAGCTTTCTTT	CASSLIGQATEAFF
TRBJ1-1	TRBV7-9	NA	NA	TGTGCCAGCAGCTTAGAGCCGGGGTTGAACACTGAAGCTTTCTTT	CASSLEPGLNTEAFF
TRBJ2-1	TRBV28	few	NA	TGTGCCAGCAGTTTAACAGGGTTCTCCTACAATGAGCAGTTCTTC	CASSLTGFSYNEQFF
TRBJ2-1	TRBV12-3/TRBV12-4	NA	NA	TGTGCCAGCAGTTTCCACTCCCGGGACAATGAGCAGTTCTTC	CASSFHSRDNEQFF
TRBJ1-5	TRBV20-1	few	NA	TGCGGGGGGGGGAGACGCAATCAGCCCCAGCATTTT	CGGGRRNQPQHF
TRBJ2-2	TRBV7-9	many	TRBD1	TGTGCCAGCAGCTGGGGACAGCCCGGCACCGGGGAGCTGTTTTTT	CASSWGQPGTGELFF
TRBJ2-7	TRBV18	many	NA	TGTGCCAGCTCACCAGACATAACCCGATTCAGGGCGAAGGATGTCGAGCAGTACTTC	CASSPDITRFRAKDVEQYF
TRBJ1-5	TRBV7-2	many	TRBD1	TGTGCCAGCAGCCCCCGGGACAGGGTTACTCAGCCCCAGCATTTT	CASSPRDRVTQPQHF
TRBJ2-1	TRBV7-8	many	NA	TGTGCCAGCAGCCCTGTTGGGGGCAGCTCCTACAATGAGCAGTTCTTC	CASSPVGGSSYNEQFF
TRBJ1-2	TRBV7-2	NA	NA	TGTGCCAGCAGCGCTTCGATTAACTATGGCTACACCTTC	CASSASINYGYTF
TRBJ1-1	TRBV6-2/TRBV6-3	many	NA	TGTGCCAGCAGCAGACAGGTAGAGAACACTGAAGCTTTCTTT	CASSRQVENTEAFF
TRBJ2-1	TRBV20-1	NA	NA	TGCAGTGCTAGGAAAGACTCTGGGTGGGGCAATGAGCAGTTCTTC	CSARKDSGWGNEQFF
TRBJ2-1	TRBV28	many	TRBD2	TGTGCCAGCAGTCTCCCAACAGCGGGGGGATACAATGAGCAGTTCTTC	CASSLPTAGGYNEQFF
TRBJ1-1	TRBV13	many	TRBD1	TGTGCCAGCAGCTCTACCGGGACAGAGAACACTGAAGCTTTCTTT	CASSSTGTENTEAFF
TRBJ1-5	TRBV6-6	NA	NA	TGTGCCAGTCAAAAATATAGCAATCAGCCCCAGCATTTT	CASQKYSNQPQHF
TRBJ2-1	TRBV3-1	many	TRBD2	TGTGCCAGCAGCCAAGTCGGACTAGCGGGGGACAATGAGCAGTTCTTC	CASSQVGLAGDNEQFF
TRBJ1-1	TRBV28	NA	NA	TGTGCCAGCACCTCTGGGACTGCGTTTGTCGCTGAAGCTTTCTTT	CASTSGTAFVAEAFF
TRBJ2-3	TRBV7-2	many	NA	TGTGCCAGCAGCTTAAGACGGTCGGGGACAGATACGCAGTATTTT	CASSLRRSGTDTQYF
TRBJ2-3	TRBV7-3	NA	NA	TGTGCCAGCAGTCAGGGGGGGGTGGAAGATACGCAGTATTTT	CASSQGGVEDTQYF
TRBJ1-1	TRBV28	many	NA	TGTGCCAGCAGTTTTGATGGGGGCCGCACTGAAGCTTTCTTT	CASSFDGGRTEAFF
TRBJ1-3	TRBV29-1	NA	NA	TGCAGCGTCAAGTCTCTCTCTGGAAACACCATATATTTT	CSVKSLSGNTIYF
TRBJ1-1	TRBV5-1	many	NA	TGCGCCAGCAGCTTGTTTCAGGGTTCCGTGAACACTGAAGCTTTCTTT	CASSLFQGSVNTEAFF
TRBJ2-5	TRBV2	NA	NA	TGTGCCAGCAGTACTACCGGGCCCCTGGGAGAGACCCAGTACTTC	CASSTTGPLGETQYF
TRBJ2-1	TRBV10-3	few	TRBD1	TGTGCCATCAGTGGGGACAGATCCAACTACAATGAGCAGTTCTTC	CAISGDRSNYNEQFF
TRBJ2-2	TRBV7-9	many	NA	TGTGCCAGCAGCTTAACGAGACTAGGAGGGAAGAACACCGGGGAGCTGTTTTTT	CASSLTRLGGKNTGELFF
TRBJ2-5	TRBV6-6	few	NA	TGTGCCAGCGGACGGGTCCAAGAGACCCAGTACTTC	CASGRVQETQYF
TRBJ1-1	TRBV11-2	many	TRBD1	TGTGCCAGCAGCTTATCGGACAGGGGGATTTTGAACACTGAAGCTTTCTTT	CASSLSDRGILNTEAFF
TRBJ1-6	TRBV28	NA	NA	TGTGCCAGCAGTTTTACGGGTTCACCCCTCCACTTT	CASSFTGSPLHF
TRBJ2-5	TRBV20-1	NA	TRBD2	TGCAGTGCTAGCGATCGGACTAGCGGGGAGGAGACCCAGTACTTC	CSASDRTSGEETQYF
TRBJ2-2	TRBV7-8	many	NA	TGTGCCAGCAGCCCCGGACGGTCCACCGGGGAGCTGTTTTTT	CASSPGRSTGELFF